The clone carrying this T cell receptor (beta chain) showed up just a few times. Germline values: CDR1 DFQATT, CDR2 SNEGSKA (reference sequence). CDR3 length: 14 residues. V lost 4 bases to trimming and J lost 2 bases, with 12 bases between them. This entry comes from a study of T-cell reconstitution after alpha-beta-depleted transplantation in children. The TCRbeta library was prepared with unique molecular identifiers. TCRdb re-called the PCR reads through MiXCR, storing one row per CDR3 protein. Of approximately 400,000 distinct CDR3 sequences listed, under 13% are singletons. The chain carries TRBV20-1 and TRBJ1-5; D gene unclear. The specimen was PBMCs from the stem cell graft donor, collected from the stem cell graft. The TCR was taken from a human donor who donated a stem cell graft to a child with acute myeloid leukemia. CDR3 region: CSAKGRVGNQPQHF. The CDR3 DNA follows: TGCAGTGCTAAAGGGCGAGTGGGCAATCAGCCCCAGCATTTT.